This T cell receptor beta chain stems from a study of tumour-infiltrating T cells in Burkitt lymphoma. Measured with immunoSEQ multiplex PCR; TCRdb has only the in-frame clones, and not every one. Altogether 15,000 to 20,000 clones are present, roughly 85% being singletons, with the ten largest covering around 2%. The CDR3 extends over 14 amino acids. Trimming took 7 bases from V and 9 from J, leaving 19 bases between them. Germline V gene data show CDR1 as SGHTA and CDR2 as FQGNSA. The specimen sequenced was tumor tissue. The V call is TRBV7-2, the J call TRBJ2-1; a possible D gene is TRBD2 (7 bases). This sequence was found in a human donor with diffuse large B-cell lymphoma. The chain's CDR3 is CASKREGGWAEQFF. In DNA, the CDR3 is TGTGCCAGCAAGAGGGAGGGGGGCTGGGCTGAGCAGTTCTTC.